The 15 T cell receptor beta chains in this list originate from one sample, sequenced in a study of blood T cells in healthy people across ages. The second PCR ran about 7 to 12 cycles with a sample-barcoded 5' primer and J-beta primers. Via MiXCR, TCRdb re-called the 5' RACE reads, giving one row per CDR3 protein. The sample lists 1.5 million to 2 million distinct CDR3 sequences, roughly 27% occurring once. The sample comprised blood. Receptors were obtained from a woman in her 30s in good health.

The chain recombines TRBV18 with TRBJ1-1; TRBD1 agrees at 11 bases. V dropped 3 bases and J dropped 1; count of bases not matched to a gene: 4. The CDR3 consists of 16 residues. Looked up from germline, CDR1 is KGHSH and CDR2 is LQKENI. The CDR3 bases are TGTGCCAGCTCACCGGGACAGGGGGGCCGGAACACTGAAGCTTTCTTT. Residues: CASSPGQGGRNTEAFF. The full variable domain, its missing parts supplied by reference TRBV18 and TRBJ1-1, is NAGVMQNPRHLVRRRGQEARLRCSPMKGHSHVYWYRQLPEEGLKFMVYLQKENIIDESGMPKERFSAEFPKEGPSILRIQQVVRGDSAAYFCASSPGQGGRNTEAFFGQGTRLTVV.

This clonotype was recorded many times. J is TRBJ2-3 and V is TRBV10-1; 10 bases are shared with TRBD2. V was pared by 3 bases and J by 0 bases, with 3 bases of the junction left unmatched. CDR1 and CDR2 (germline): WNHNN, SYGVQD (reference sequence). The CDR3 length is 16 residues. In DNA, the CDR3 is TGCGCCAGCAGTGATCCGACTAGCGGGAGCACAGATACGCAGTATTTT. Encoded protein: CASSDPTSGSTDTQYF.

The chain combines TRBV12-3 or TRBV12-4 with TRBJ2-1, with a tentative D call TRBD2 (6 bases). The V end lost 4 bases, the J end lost 3 bases, and 16 bases lay between the germline ends. This CDR3 spans 16 amino acids. The CDR3 DNA reads TGTGCCAGCAGTTCCCGGGCGGTCGGGAGCTACAATGAGCAGTTCTTC. This sequence encodes CASSSRAVGSYNEQFF.

The rearrangement uses TRBV5-1 and TRBJ2-7; 7 positions agree with TRBD1. The trim removed 4 bases at V and 6 bases at J, leaving 10 bases unmatched. CDR3 length: 14 residues. Germline-derived CDR1 and CDR2 are SGHRS and YFSETQ. CDR3 amino acids: CASSLTGSDGEQYF. The CDR3 region has the DNA TGCGCCAGCAGCCTGACAGGGTCGGACGGCGAGCAGTACTTC.

This clonotype was picked up many times. V gene TRBV25-1 combines with J gene TRBJ2-5; D possibly corresponds to TRBD2 (5 bases). V lost 0 bases and J lost 5, with 13 bases in between. Germline assignment: CDR1 MGHDK and CDR2 SYGVNS. This CDR3 spans 15 amino acids. As DNA, the CDR3 is TGTGCCAGCAGTGAATATAAGAGGGTCGGGGAGACCCAGTACTTC. Protein sequence: CASSEYKRVGETQYF. Combining the CDR3 with reference TRBV25-1 and TRBJ2-5 gives the whole variable domain EADIYQTPRYLVIGTGKKITLECSQTMGHDKMYWYQQDPGMELHLIHYSYGVNSTEKGDLSSESTVSRIRTEHFPLTLESARPSHTSQYLCASSEYKRVGETQYFGPGTRLLVL.

This clonotype was recorded once. A read error may be the cause here, since a much bigger clone is one base away. This sequence joins TRBV20-1 and TRBJ2-4; TRBD2 matches at 8 bases. Looked up from germline, CDR1 is DFQATT and CDR2 is SNEGSKA (reference sequence). This CDR3 contains 15 residues. CDR3 region: CSAREAGAAKNIRYF. In DNA, the CDR3 is TGCAGTGCTAGGGAAGCGGGAGCAGCCAAAAACATTCGGTACTTC.

This chain connects TRBV2 to TRBJ2-5, with unresolved D. V gave up 7 bases and J gave up 4 bases, with 16 bases separating them. This CDR3 has 14 amino acids. Germline loops: CDR1 SNHLY, CDR2 FYNNEI. The CDR3 DNA follows: TGTGCCAGCATCATGGGCAGTCCTAGAGAGACCCAGTACTTC. This sequence encodes CASIMGSPRETQYF.

V is TRBV6-1 and J is TRBJ2-5, with D hard to call. Looked up from germline, CDR1 is MNHNS and CDR2 is SASEGT. Trimming took 7 bases from V and 0 from J, leaving 6 bases between them. The CDR3 has 12 amino acids. The CDR3 reads CASTRHQETQYF. The CDR3 DNA sequence: TGTGCCAGCACCCGCCACCAAGAGACCCAGTACTTC.

This clonotype was observed a few times. The V and J genes are TRBV18 and TRBJ2-3; 10 nucleotides match TRBD2. CDR1 is KGHSH, CDR2 LQKENI, per germline. CDR3 length: 14 residues. The trim removed 6 bases at V and 7 bases at J, leaving 7 bases unmatched. CDR3 coding DNA: TGTGCCAGCTCCCCTACTAGCGGGATATATACGCAGTATTTT. Amino acid sequence: CASSPTSGIYTQYF.

This clonotype was observed a handful of times. V and J are TRBV7-3 and TRBJ1-5, with 8 bases identical to TRBD1. V gave up 5 bases and J gave up 5 bases; unmatched junction bases: 8. Per germline, CDR1 SGHTA and CDR2 FQGTGA. CDR3 length: 15 residues. The CDR3 loop reads CASSVKSRGHQPQHF. CDR3 DNA: TGTGCCAGCAGCGTAAAGAGCAGGGGGCATCAGCCCCAGCATTTT.

This clonotype showed up just a few times. The gene calls are TRBV20-1 and TRBJ2-3, with 11 positions matching TRBD2. This CDR3 region has 14 residues. In germline, CDR1 is DFQATT, CDR2 SNEGSKA (reference sequence). With 6 bases clipped from V and 4 bases from J, the junction kept 6 bases outside the gene matches. The CDR3 region is CSAGELAGADTQYF. In nucleotides, the CDR3 is TGCAGTGCGGGTGAACTAGCGGGAGCAGATACGCAGTATTTT.

This clonotype has at least ten counts. The chain carries TRBV7-3 and TRBJ2-3, with 9 bases aligning to TRBD2. The CDR3 covers 15 residues. V gave up 3 bases and J gave up 6 bases; unmatched junction bases: 7. Germline-derived CDR1 and CDR2 are SGHTA and FQGTGA. The CDR3 protein is CASSFTGLAPDTQYF. The CDR3 coding sequence is TGTGCCAGCAGCTTCACGGGACTAGCTCCCGATACGCAGTATTTT.

This clonotype was picked up many times. This rearrangement joins TRBV4-3 to TRBJ2-7; D may be TRBD2 (6 bases). V gave up 0 bases and J gave up 2 bases, with 8 bases separating them. This CDR3 has 14 residues. CDR1 is LGHNA and CDR2 is YSLEER in the germline V gene. The CDR3 reads CASSQDLATYEQYF. In DNA form, the CDR3 reads TGCGCCAGCAGCCAAGATCTAGCGACCTACGAGCAGTACTTC.

This clonotype was detected a few times. V and J are TRBV11-2 and TRBJ1-1; D is unclear. From germline, CDR1 is SGHAT and CDR2 FQNNGV. Trimming took off 4 bases at V and 3 bases at J, with 9 bases between the two ends. This CDR3 region has 13 residues. The CDR3 is CASSSHAYTEAFF. CDR3 sequence (DNA): TGTGCCAGCAGCTCCCATGCGTACACTGAAGCTTTCTTT.

The V and J genes are TRBV6-1 and TRBJ1-2; TRBD1 is a possible D gene (5 bases). CDR1 is MNHNS, CDR2 SASEGT, per germline. This CDR3 spans 15 amino acids. V was shortened by 2 bases and J by 7 bases, with 17 bases between the two germline ends. DNA of the CDR3: TGTGCCAGCAGTGAATTTGCGACAGATGGGGTTGGCTACACCTTC. This encodes CASSEFATDGVGYTF.